Sequencing of this TCR beta chain was carried out in a study of T cell repertoires and HLA-DP antigens. Per germline, CDR1 SGHAT and CDR2 FQNNGV. The CDR3 spans 13 residues. V was clipped by 3 bases and J by 2 bases, with 7 bases between them. Sequencing was performed with immunoSEQ multiplex PCR; in TCRdb, only in-frame clones are kept and a portion is missing. The sample consists of approximately 100,000 clones, approximately 86% of them appearing once. Note on this clone: Its specificity is unknown.

The chain is built from TRBV11-2 and TRBJ2-5; no definite D call. The source of this sequence is a man aged 50 to 60 in good health and CMV-seronegative. Sequencing used CD4+ T cells from PBMCs. The CDR3 DNA is TGTGCCAGCAGCTTCGGCCCACAAGAGACCCAGTACTTC. It translates to CASSFGPQETQYF.